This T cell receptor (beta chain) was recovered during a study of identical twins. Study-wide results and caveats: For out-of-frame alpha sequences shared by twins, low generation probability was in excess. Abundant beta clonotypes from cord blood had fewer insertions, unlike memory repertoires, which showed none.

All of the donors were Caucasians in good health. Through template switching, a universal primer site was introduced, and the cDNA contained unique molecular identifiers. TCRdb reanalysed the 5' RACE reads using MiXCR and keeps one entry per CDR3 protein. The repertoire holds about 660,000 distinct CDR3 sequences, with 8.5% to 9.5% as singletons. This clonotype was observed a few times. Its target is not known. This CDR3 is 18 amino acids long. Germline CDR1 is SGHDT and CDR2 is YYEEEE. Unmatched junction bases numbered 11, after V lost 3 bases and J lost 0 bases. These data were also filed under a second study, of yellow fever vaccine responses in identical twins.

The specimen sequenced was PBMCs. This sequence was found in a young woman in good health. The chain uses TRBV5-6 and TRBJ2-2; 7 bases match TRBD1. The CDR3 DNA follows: TGTGCCAGCAGCTCGAAGACAGGGCCGCGGACGAACACCGGGGAGCTGTTTTTT. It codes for CASSSKTGPRTNTGELFF.